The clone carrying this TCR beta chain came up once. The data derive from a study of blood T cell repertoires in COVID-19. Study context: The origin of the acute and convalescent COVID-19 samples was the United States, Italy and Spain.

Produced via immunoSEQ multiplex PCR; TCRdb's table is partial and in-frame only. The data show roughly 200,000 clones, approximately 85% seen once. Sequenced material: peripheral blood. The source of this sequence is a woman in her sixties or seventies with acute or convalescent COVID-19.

This chain's CDR3 is CASSPVDRGSAEQYF. The CDR3 DNA sequence: TGTGCCAGCTCACCAGTGGACAGGGGCAGTGCCGAGCAGTACTTC. This sequence joins TRBV18 and TRBJ2-7; TRBD1 matches at 9 bases. Germline values: CDR1 KGHSH, CDR2 LQKENI. With V trimmed by 2 bases and J by 6 bases, 8 bases remained unmatched. The CDR3 is 15 amino acids.